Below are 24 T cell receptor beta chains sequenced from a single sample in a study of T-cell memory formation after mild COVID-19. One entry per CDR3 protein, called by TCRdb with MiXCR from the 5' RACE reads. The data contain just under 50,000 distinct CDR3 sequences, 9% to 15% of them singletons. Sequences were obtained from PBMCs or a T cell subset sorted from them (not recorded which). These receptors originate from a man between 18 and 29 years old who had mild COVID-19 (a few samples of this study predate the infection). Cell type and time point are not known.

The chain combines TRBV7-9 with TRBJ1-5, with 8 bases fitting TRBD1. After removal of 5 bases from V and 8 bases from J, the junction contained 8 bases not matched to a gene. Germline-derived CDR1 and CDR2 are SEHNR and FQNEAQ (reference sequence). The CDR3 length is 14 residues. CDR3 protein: CASSKQGAWEPQHF. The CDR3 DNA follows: TGTGCCAGCAGCAAGCAGGGGGCTTGGGAGCCCCAGCATTTT.

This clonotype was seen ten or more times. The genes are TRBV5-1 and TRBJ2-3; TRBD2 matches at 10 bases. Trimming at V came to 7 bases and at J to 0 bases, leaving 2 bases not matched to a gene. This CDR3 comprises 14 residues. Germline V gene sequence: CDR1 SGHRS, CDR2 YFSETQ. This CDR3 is CASGLAASTDTQYF. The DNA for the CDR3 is TGCGCCAGCGGACTAGCGGCGAGCACAGATACGCAGTATTTT.

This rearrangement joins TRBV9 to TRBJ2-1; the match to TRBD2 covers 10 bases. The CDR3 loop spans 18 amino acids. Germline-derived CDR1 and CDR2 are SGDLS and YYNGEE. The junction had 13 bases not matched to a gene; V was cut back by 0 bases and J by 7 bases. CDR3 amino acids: CASSVGSSGGLSTNEQFF. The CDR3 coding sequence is TGTGCCAGCAGCGTAGGTTCTAGCGGGGGCCTCTCCACAAATGAGCAGTTCTTC.

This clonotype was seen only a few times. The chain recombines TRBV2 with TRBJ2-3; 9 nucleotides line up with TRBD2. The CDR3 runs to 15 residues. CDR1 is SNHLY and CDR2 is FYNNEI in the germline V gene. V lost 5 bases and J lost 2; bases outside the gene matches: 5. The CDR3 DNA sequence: TGTGCCAGCAGTCTAATAGCGGGGGCCACAGATACGCAGTATTTT. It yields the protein CASSLIAGATDTQYF. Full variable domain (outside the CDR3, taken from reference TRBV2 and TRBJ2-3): EPEVTQTPSHQVTQMGQEVILRCVPISNHLYFYWYRQILGQKVEFLVSFYNNEISEKSEIFDDQFSVERPDGSNFTLKIRSTKLEDSAMYFCASSLIAGATDTQYFGPGTRLTVL.

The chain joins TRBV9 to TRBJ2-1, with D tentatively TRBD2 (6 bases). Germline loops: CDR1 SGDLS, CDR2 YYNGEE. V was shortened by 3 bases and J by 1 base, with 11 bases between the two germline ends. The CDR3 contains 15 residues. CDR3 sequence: CASSETGGSYNEQFF. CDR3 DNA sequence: TGTGCCAGCAGCGAAACAGGAGGGTCCTACAATGAGCAGTTCTTC.

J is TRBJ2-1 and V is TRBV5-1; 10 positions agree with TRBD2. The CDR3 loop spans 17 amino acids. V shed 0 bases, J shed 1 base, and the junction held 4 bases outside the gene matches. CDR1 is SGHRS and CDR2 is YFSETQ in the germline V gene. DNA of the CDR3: TGCGCCAGCAGCTTGGTGGCTAGCGGGGGATCCTACAATGAGCAGTTCTTC. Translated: CASSLVASGGSYNEQFF.

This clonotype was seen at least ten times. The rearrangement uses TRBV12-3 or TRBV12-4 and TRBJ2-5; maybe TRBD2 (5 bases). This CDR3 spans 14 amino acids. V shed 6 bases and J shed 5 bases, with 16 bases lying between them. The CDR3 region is CASRHTIRGETQYF. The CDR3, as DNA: TGTGCCAGCAGACACACTATACGAGGGGAGACCCAGTACTTC.

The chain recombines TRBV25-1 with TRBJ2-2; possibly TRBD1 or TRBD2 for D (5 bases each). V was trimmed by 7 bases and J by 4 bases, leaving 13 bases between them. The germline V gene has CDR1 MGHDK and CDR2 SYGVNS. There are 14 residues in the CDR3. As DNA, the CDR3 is TGTGCCAGCAACCGAGCAGGGAGCACCGGGGAGCTGTTTTTT. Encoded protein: CASNRAGSTGELFF.

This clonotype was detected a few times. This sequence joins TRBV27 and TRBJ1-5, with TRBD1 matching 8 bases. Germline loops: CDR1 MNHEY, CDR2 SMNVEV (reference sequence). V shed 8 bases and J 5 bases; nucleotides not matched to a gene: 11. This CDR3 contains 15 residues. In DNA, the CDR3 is TGTGCCAGCCGGAAGTCGGACAGGGCGGATCAGCCCCAGCATTTT. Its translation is CASRKSDRADQPQHF.

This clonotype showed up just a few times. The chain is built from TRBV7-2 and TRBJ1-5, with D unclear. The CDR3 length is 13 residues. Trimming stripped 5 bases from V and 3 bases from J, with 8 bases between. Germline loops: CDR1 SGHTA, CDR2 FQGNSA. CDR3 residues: CASSKDPNQPQHF. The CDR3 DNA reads TGTGCCAGCAGCAAAGATCCCAATCAGCCCCAGCATTTT.

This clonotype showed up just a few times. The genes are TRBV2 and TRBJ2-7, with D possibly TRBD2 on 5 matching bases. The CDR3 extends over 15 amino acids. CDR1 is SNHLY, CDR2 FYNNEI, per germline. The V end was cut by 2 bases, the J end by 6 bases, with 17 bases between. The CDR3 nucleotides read TGTGCCAGCAGTGAACCAGGACTCGAGGTGGGCGAGCAGTACTTC. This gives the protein CASSEPGLEVGEQYF.

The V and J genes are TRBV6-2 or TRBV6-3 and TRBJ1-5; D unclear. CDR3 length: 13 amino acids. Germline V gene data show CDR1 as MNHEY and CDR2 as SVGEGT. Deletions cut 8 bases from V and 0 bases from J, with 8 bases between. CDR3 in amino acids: CASATASNQPQHF. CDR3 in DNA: TGTGCCAGCGCAACGGCTAGCAATCAGCCCCAGCATTTT.

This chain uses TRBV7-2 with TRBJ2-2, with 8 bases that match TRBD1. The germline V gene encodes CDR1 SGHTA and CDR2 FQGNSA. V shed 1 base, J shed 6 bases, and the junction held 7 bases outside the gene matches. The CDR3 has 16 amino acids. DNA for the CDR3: TGTGCCAGCAGCTTAGGGGGTCAGGGGGCCTCCGGGGAGCTGTTTTTT. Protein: CASSLGGQGASGELFF.

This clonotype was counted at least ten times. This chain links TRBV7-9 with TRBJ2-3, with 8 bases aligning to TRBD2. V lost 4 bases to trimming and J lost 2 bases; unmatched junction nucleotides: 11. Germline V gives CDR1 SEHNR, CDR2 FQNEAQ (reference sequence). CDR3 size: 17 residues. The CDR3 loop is CASSSTRAGASTDTQYF. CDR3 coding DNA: TGTGCCAGCAGCTCGACACGAGCGGGGGCCTCCACAGATACGCAGTATTTT.

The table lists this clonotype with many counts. The CDR3 is CASTRDRGYYEQYF. The CDR3 DNA reads as TGCGCCAGCACCCGGGACAGGGGATACTACGAGCAGTACTTC. The J gene is TRBJ2-7, the V gene TRBV5-1; TRBD1 agrees at 10 bases. Trimming took 6 bases from V and 3 from J; bases not matched to a gene: 6. The germline V gene encodes CDR1 SGHRS and CDR2 YFSETQ. The CDR3 length is 14 residues.

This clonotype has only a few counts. CDR3 region: CASSEVEETQYF. Written as DNA, the CDR3 is TGTGCCAGCAGTGAAGTGGAAGAGACCCAGTACTTC. The V call is TRBV12-3 or TRBV12-4, the J call TRBJ2-5; no definite D call. V lost 5 bases to trimming and J lost 3 bases, with 7 bases between them. There are 12 residues in the CDR3.

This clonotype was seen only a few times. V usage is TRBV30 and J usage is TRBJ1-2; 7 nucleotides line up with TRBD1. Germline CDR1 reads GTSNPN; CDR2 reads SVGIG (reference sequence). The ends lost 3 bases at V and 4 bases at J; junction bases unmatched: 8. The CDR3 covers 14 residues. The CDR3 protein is CAWRTPGGFYGYTF. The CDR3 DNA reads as TGTGCCTGGAGGACCCCAGGGGGTTTCTATGGCTACACCTTC.

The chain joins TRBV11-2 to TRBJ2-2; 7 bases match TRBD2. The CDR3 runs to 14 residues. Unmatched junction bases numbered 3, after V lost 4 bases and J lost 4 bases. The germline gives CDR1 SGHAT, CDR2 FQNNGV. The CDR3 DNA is TGTGCCAGCAGCTCGCGGGGGAGCACCGGGGAGCTGTTTTTT. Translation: CASSSRGSTGELFF.

The CDR3 here is CASSLTSGGRGDTQYF. CDR3 nucleotides: TGCGCCAGCAGCCTAACTAGCGGGGGGCGTGGAGATACGCAGTATTTT. This chain links TRBV5-1 with TRBJ2-3, with 12 bases fitting TRBD2. The CDR3 loop spans 16 amino acids. Germline V lookup: CDR1 SGHRS, CDR2 YFSETQ. With 4 bases clipped from V and 5 bases from J, the junction kept 8 bases outside the gene matches.

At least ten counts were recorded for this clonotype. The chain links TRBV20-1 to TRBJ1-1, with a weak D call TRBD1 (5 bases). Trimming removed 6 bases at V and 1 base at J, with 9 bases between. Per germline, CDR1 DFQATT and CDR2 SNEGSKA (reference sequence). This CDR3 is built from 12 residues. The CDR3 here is CSAWRGNTEAFF. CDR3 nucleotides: TGCAGTGCATGGAGGGGGAACACTGAAGCTTTCTTT.

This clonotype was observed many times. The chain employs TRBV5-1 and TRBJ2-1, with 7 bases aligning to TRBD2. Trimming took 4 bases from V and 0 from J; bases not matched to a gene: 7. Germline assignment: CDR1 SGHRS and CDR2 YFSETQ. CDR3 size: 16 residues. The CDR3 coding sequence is TGCGCCAGCAGCGGGGAGGGGCTCGGCTCCTACAATGAGCAGTTCTTC. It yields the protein CASSGEGLGSYNEQFF.

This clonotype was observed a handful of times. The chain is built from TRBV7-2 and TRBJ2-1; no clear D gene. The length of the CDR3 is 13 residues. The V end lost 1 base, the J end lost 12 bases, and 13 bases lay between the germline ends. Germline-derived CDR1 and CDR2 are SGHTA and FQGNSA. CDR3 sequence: CASSLGPTMGQFF. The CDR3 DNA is TGTGCCAGCAGCTTAGGGCCAACGATGGGGCAGTTCTTC.

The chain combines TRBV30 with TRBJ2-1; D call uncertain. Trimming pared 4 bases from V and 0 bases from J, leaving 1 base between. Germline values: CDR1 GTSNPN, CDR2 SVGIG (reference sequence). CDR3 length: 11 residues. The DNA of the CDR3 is TGTGCCTGGAACTCCTACAATGAGCAGTTCTTC. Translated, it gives CAWNSYNEQFF.

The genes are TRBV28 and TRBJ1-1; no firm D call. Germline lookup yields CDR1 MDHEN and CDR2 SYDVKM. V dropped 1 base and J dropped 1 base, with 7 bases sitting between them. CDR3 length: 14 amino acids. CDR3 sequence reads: CASSLSDGNTEAFF. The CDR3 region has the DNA TGTGCCAGCAGTTTATCTGACGGGAACACTGAAGCTTTCTTT. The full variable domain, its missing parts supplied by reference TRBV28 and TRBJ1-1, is DVKVTQSSRYLVKRTGEKVFLECVQDMDHENMFWYRQDPGLGLRLIYFSYDVKMKEKGDIPEGYSVSREKKERFSLILESASTNQTSMYLCASSLSDGNTEAFFGQGTRLTVV.